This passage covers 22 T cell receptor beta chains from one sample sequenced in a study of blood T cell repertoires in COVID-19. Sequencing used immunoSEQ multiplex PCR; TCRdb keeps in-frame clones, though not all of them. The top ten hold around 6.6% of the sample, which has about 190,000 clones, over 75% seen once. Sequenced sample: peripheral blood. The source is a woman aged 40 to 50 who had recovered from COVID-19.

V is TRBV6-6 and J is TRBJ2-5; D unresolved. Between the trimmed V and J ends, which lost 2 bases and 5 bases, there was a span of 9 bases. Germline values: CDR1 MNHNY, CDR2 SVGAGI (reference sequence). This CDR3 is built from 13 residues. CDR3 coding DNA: TGTGCCAGCAGTTACCTTTTCGGGGAGACCCAGTACTTC. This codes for CASSYLFGETQYF.

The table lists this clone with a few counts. The CDR3: CASSTPGLVGYEQYF. CDR3 nucleotides: TGTGCCAGCAGCACACCGGGACTAGTTGGCTACGAGCAGTACTTC. The chain couples TRBV7-9 to TRBJ2-7; 8 bases line up with TRBD2. Losses at the gene ends were 5 bases for V and 3 bases for J; bases not matched to a gene: 9. CDR1 and CDR2 (germline): SEHNR, FQNEAQ (reference sequence). This CDR3 has 15 amino acids.

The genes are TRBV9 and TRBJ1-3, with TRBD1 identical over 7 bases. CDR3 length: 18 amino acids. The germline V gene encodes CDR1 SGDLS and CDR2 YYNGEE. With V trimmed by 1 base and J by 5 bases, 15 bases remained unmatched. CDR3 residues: CASSVRSFDRESRNTIYF. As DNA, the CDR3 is TGTGCCAGCAGCGTACGTTCGTTCGACAGGGAATCCCGAAACACCATATATTTT.

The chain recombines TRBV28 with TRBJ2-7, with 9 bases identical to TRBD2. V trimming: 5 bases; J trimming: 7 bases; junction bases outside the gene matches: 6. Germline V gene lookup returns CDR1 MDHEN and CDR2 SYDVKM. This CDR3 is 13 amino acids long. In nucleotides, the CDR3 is TGTGCCAGCAGTCCGGCGGGAGGGGGGGAGCAGTACTTC. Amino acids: CASSPAGGGEQYF.

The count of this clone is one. The CDR3 region has the DNA TGCAGCGTTGATGGACTAGGGCAAGAGACCCAGTACTTC. Translation gives CSVDGLGQETQYF. V and J are TRBV29-1 and TRBJ2-5; 7 nucleotides agree with TRBD2. J gave up 2 bases and V 3 bases, and 3 bases lay outside the gene matches. The CDR3 spans 13 residues. Germline lookup yields CDR1 SQVTM and CDR2 ANQGSEA.

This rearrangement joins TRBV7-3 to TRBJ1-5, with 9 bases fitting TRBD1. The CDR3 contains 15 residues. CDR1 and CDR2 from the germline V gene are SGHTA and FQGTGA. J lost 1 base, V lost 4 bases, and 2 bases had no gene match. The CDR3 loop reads CASSSGQGSNQPQHF. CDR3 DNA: TGTGCCAGCAGCTCCGGACAGGGGAGCAATCAGCCCCAGCATTTT.

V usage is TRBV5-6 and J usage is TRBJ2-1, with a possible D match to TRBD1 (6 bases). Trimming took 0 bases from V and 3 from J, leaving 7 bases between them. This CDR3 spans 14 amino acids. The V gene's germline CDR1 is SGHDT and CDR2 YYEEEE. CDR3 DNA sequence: TGTGCCAGCAGCTTGGCAGGGGACTACAATGAGCAGTTCTTC. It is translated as CASSLAGDYNEQFF. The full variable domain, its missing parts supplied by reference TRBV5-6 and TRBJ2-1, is DAGVTQSPTHLIKTRGQQVTLRCSPKSGHDTVSWYQQALGQGPQFIFQYYEEEERQRGNFPDRFSGHQFPNYSSELNVNALLLGDSALYLCASSLAGDYNEQFFGPGTRLTVL.

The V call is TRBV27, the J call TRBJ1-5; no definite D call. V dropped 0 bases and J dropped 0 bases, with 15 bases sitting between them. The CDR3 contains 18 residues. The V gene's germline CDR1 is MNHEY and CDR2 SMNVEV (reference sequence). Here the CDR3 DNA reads TGTGCCAGCAGTTTATCAGCTTGGGTGGAGGGTAGCAATCAGCCCCAGCATTTT. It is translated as CASSLSAWVEGSNQPQHF.

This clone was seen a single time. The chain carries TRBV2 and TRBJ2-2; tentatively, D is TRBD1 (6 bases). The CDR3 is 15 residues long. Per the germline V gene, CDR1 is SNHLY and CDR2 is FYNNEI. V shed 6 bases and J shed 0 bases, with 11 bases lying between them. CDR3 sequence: CASSVGQTNTGELFF. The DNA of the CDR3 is TGTGCCAGCAGCGTCGGACAGACGAACACCGGGGAGCTGTTTTTT.

CDR3 bases: TGCAGCGTTGTAGGCGGGAGTAGCACAGATACGCAGTATTTT. The encoded protein is CSVVGGSSTDTQYF. The chain uses TRBV29-1 and TRBJ2-3; 7 positions match TRBD2. Germline-derived CDR1 and CDR2 are SQVTM and ANQGSEA. The CDR3 is 14 residues long. Trimming cost V 4 bases and J 0 bases; bases outside gene matches: 4.

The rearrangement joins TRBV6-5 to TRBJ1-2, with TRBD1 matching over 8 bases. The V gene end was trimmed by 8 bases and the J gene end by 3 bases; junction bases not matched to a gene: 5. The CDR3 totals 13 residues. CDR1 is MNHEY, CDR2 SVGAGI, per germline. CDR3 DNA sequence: TGTGCCAGCCCTAAGACAGGGGACTATGGCTACACCTTC. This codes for CASPKTGDYGYTF.

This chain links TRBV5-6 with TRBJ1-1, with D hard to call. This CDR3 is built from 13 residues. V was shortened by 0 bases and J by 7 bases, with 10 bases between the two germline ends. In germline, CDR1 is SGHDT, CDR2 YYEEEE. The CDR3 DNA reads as TGTGCCAGCAGCTTGGGGGTCGGGGTTGAAGCTTTCTTT. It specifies CASSLGVGVEAFF.

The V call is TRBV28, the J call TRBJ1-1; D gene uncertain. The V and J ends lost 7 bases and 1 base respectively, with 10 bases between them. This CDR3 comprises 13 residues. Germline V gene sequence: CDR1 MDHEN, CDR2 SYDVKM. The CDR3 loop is CASIRFRNTEAFF. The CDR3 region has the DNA TGTGCCAGCATCAGGTTCCGGAACACTGAAGCTTTCTTT.

This CDR3 is CASSMGTSGEQFF. The CDR3 DNA reads TGTGCCAGTAGTATGGGGACTAGCGGTGAGCAGTTCTTC. The V gene is TRBV19, the J gene TRBJ2-1; 11 nucleotides align to TRBD2. The CDR3 sequence is 13 residues long. Germline values: CDR1 LNHDA, CDR2 SQIVND (reference sequence). Losses at the gene ends were 3 bases for V and 9 bases for J; bases not matched to a gene: 1. Full variable domain (missing parts from reference TRBV19 and TRBJ2-1): DGGITQSPKYLFRKEGQNVTLSCEQNLNHDAMYWYRQDPGQGLRLIYYSQIVNDFQKGDIAEGYSVSREKKESFPLTVTSAQKNPTAFYLCASSMGTSGEQFFGPGTRLTVL.

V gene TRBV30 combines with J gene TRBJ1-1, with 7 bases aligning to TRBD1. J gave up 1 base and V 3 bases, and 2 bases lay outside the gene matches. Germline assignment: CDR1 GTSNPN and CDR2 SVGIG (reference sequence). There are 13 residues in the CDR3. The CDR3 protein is CAWRRTGNTEAFF. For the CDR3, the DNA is TGTGCCTGGAGGAGGACAGGGAACACTGAAGCTTTCTTT. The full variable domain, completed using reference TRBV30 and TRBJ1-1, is SQTIHQWPATLVQPVGSPLSLECTVEGTSNPNLYWYRQAAGRGLQLLFYSVGIGQISSEVPQNLSASRPQDRQFILSSKKLLLSDSGFYLCAWRRTGNTEAFFGQGTRLTVV.

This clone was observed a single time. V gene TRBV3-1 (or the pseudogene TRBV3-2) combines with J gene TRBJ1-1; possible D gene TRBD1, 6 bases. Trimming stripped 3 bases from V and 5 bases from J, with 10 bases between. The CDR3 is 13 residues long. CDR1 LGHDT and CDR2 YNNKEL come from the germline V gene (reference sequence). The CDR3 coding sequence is TGTGCCAGCAGCCACAGGGGTTATACTGAAGCTTTCTTT. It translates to CASSHRGYTEAFF.

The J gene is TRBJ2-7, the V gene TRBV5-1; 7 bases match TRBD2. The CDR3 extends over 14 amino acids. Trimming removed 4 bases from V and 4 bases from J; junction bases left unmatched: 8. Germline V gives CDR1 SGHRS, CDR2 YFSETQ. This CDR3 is CASSPSAGVYEQYF. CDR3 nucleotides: TGCGCCAGCAGCCCCAGTGCGGGAGTGTACGAGCAGTACTTC.

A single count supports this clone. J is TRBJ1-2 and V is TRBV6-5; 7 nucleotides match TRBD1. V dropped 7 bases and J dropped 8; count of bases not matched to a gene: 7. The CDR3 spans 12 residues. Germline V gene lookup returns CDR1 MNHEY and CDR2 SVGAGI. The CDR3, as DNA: TGTGCCAGCACCAACAGGGGCGGGGGCTACACCTTC. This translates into CASTNRGGGYTF.

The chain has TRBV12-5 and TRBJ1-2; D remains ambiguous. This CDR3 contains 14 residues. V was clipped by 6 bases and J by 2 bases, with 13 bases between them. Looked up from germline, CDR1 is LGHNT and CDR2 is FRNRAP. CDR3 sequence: CASGRPTENYGYTF. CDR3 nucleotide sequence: TGTGCTAGTGGCCGTCCCACTGAGAACTATGGCTACACCTTC.

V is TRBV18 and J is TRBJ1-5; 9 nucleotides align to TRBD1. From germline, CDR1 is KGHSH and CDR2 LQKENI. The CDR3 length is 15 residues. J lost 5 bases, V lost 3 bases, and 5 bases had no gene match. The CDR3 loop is CASSPVRQGDQPQHF. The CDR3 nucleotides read TGTGCCAGCTCACCTGTTCGACAGGGGGATCAGCCCCAGCATTTT.

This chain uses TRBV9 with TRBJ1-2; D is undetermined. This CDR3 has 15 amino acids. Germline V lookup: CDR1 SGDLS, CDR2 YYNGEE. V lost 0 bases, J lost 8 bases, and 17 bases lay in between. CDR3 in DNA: TGTGCCAGCAGCGTAGCTTCCAGGCCGGACTGGGGCTACACCTTC. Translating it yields CASSVASRPDWGYTF.

The CDR3 loop is CASSSRPGLAGYVEQFF. Written as DNA, the CDR3 is TGTGCCAGCAGCTCGCGTCCGGGACTAGCGGGATACGTTGAGCAGTTCTTC. The chain joins TRBV11-3 to TRBJ2-1; 13 bases line up with TRBD2. The CDR3 covers 17 residues. The junction had 12 bases not matched to a gene; V was cut back by 4 bases and J by 9 bases. The germline V gene encodes CDR1 SGHNT and CDR2 YENEEA.